The entry that follows covers one T cell receptor (beta chain) sequence. Its antigen remains undetermined. The sample holds no much larger clone one base away, and base qualities are not on file. This record belongs to a study of cytomegalovirus exposure and HLA in healthy donors (dated by TCRdb to the late 2010s). For the study in its entirety: In an earlier analysis of under 600 of the donors, 276 Gb of sequence data and 90 million to 130 million unique TCR beta sequences from approximately 180 million T cells were reported. About 330 gigabases of sequencing data and about 92 million unique TCR sequences made up an early release that covered several hundred HLA-typed donors. Of the 300 to 500 genotyped donors, 81% were placed in the genetic ancestry cluster associated with self-reported Caucasian donors. The study aimed to test whether cataloging public T cell receptors could reveal signatures of past pathogen exposure. The study used immunosequencing to profile the T cell repertoires of under 700 subjects and linked those repertoires to cytomegalovirus serostatus. Besides the first cohort of roughly 660 subjects, a separate validation cohort made up of 95 to 150 different subjects was used. To predict cytomegalovirus infection status, the study brought together high-throughput TCR immunosequencing, statistical association of individual TCRs with disease status, and machine learning. A later analysis re-analyzed previously published TCR beta repertoires from 660 or so donors and added high-resolution HLA genotyping to study TCR occurrence patterns. In the later analysis, no new phenotypic data were used to find candidate immune exposures; instead, reliance was placed on TCR beta sequences and their occurrence across donors. To decide whether each TCR beta V gene segment behaved as functional or pseudogenic, an earlier analysis of some 600 of the donors relied on high-throughput TCR beta sequencing. Donor age, sex, ethnicity and CMV serostatus were compiled together with the repertoire data. In a later genetic analysis, genome-wide SNP genotypes for 398 of the 666 donors were used, and that subset was treated as a discovery cohort. All discovery cohort repertoires had been generated using a single sequencing platform. HLA typing covered class I and class II loci at four-digit resolution. The number of typed donors differed by locus: about 620-630 for A, B, C, DRB1 and DQB1; 500 to 550 for DQA1; approximately 600 for DPA1; and roughly 490 for DPB1. Four to six DR-DQ haplotypes were handled as single units for association and clustering, since linkage in the cohort was strong. Among 300 to 450 genotyped donors of the cohort, an average of approximately 240,000 unique TCR beta nucleotide sequences were sequenced per donor, 15% to 20% of them non-productive. The research as a whole found: In a later genetic analysis, a missense DCLRE1C variant was associated with V-gene and J-gene trimming of TCR beta chains, and the association was replicated in an independent cohort. An earlier analysis of approximately 570 of the donors showed that most TCR beta V segments appeared in productive rearrangements either about 90% or about 30% of the time, which broadly matched IMGT annotations. Immune exposure information for the cohort was limited to CMV serostatus. Only TCR beta chains were sequenced in this cohort, and the absence of alpha or paired-chain data limited detectable features. Correlated functional status among segregating V segments might be attributable to linkage disequilibrium, but an unknown experimental factor could not be ruled out. Sequencing depth was assumed to be roughly uniform across donors in the presence/absence analyses, though that assumption may not hold. The authors suggested that the approach could potentially be generalized to other disease states and immunological phenotypes. A further reported finding was that TCR beta sequences accurately predicted the HLA-A and HLA-B alleles for most subjects in the first cohort. The study listed approximately 150 TCR beta chains as associated with cytomegalovirus. The sequencing pipeline was judged likely to have produced a cluster of highly shared sequence variants as a technical artifact. Some IMGT-functional V segments, including TRBV6-2 and TRBV6-3, could not be distinguished by the 87-base-pair reads and were therefore excluded. A later analysis associated about 16,000 TCR beta sequences with specific HLA alleles at a false discovery rate of 0.05. In a later analysis, TCR association rates were found to vary across HLA loci, with the most associated TCRs seen for DRB1 alleles and the fewest for HLA-C alleles. Most TCR sequences were seen in very few donors, while some public TCRs were found in many individuals. A few of the identified cytomegalovirus-associated TCR beta chains were confirmed in vitro to be specific for cytomegalovirus antigens. The earlier analysis of around 600 of the donors excluded 15 to 20 rarely observed V segments, including chromosome 9 orphons, because counts were too low. Cytomegalovirus status was reported to be diagnosed by the classifier with high specificity and sensitivity in both the original and validation cohorts. In a later analysis, HLA-associated TCR beta chains were found to be more clonally expanded and to have lower generation probabilities than equally common non-associated chains. When HLA alleles, especially DR and DQ, strongly co-occurred, attributing TCR associations to individual alleles was difficult. Because some donors lacked HLA typing at each locus, the association tests relied only on the typed subset. According to a later genetic analysis, donors in an Asian-associated ancestry cluster had fewer N-insertions in productive TCRs than the approximately 690-donor mean. A later analysis found that most CMV-associated TCR beta chains appeared HLA-restricted, with HLA associations seemingly driven largely by CMV exposure. In a later analysis, several top co-occurrence clusters were reported to appear linked to parvovirus B19, influenza, CMV and Epstein-Barr virus.

The cohort comprised fewer than 700 healthy bone marrow donors. Cohort members were all nominally healthy when sampled, although unrecorded immune exposures were likely present. The donor tested CMV seropositive and was one of the 289 seropositive cohort members. Every donor gave a peripheral blood sample, and the peripheral blood mononuclear cells from that sample were used for TCR beta sequencing. The Qiagen DNeasy Blood Extraction Kit was used to extract genomic DNA from the blood cell samples. The library was generated by the immunoSEQ multiplex PCR assay. The multiplex PCR relied on a mix of 60 forward primers for TCR Vbeta segments and 13 reverse primers for TCR Jbeta segments. The CDR3 region of rearranged TCR beta genes was amplified from genomic DNA by a multiplex PCR assay. The Illumina HiSeq System was used to sequence the amplified TCR beta libraries as 87-base-pair reads. On the authors' methods: Across the 670 or so repertoires, a later analysis counted 78 million or so unique TCR beta chains, 9.5 million to 13 million of which were shared by at least two donors. Raw reads were error-corrected and collapsed into unique sequences by a nearest-neighbor algorithm in which closely related sequences were merged to remove PCR and sequencing errors. V, D and J gene segments were assigned by aligning CDR3 sequences to IMGT reference sequences. Each retained sequence needed at least a six-nucleotide match to both a V gene segment and a J gene segment. A rearrangement was called productive if the CDR3 had no stop codons and remained in frame with V and J, and every other rearrangement was called non-productive. Following IMGT convention, CDR3 was defined as the stretch from the second conserved V-encoded cysteine up to the conserved J-encoded phenylalanine. The earlier analysis of about 530 of the donors excluded any sequence lacking an unambiguous match to a single V gene segment. In an earlier analysis of around 590 of the donors, a V segment was called functional when productive rearrangements were above 56.7%, and segregating when the standard deviation between donors exceeded 5%. To diagnose cytomegalovirus status from the catalog of TCR beta chain sequences, a statistical classification framework was built. V and J gene assignment, in a later analysis, came from comparing TCR nucleotide sequences with IMGT/GENE-DB human TR gene sequences. In a later analysis, CDR3 sequences and most-parsimonious VDJ recombination scenarios were assigned using the TCRdist pipeline. In a later analysis, every TCR beta chain was defined by the combination of its CDR3 amino acid sequence and its V-gene family, and reads without a unique V-gene family were dropped. To address suspected cross-contamination and a sequencing artifact, a later analysis removed roughly 640 highly shared, low-generation-probability nucleotide sequences. A later analysis calculated a clonal expansion index for each public chain from normalized within-repertoire ranks of inferred template counts. In a later analysis, generation probabilities were computed with a VDJ recombination model fitted to out-of-frame rearrangements, and the resulting probabilities were checked against IGoR. Hypergeometric tests were used in a later analysis to score TCR-TCR, TCR-HLA and TCR-CMV co-occurrence, with a repertoire-size bias correction applied to the TCR pairs. False discovery rates were estimated in a later analysis by permuting HLA or CMV assignments 20 times. In a later analysis, co-occurring TCRs were grouped with DBSCAN, and TCRdist sequence similarity was added when clustering was performed within HLA-allele-positive subsets. For co-occurrence clustering, repertoires with fewer than 30,000 or more than 120,000 public chains were excluded, along with a handful of repertoires with anomalous nucleotide sharing. TCRdb obtained this table from immuneACCESS and retained in-frame rearrangements with V and J assigned. These tables miss some clones; where compared with another copy, unresolved V genes account for less than half of the shortfall, and the remainder is unexplained. V, J and clone size derive from that table, while D and trimming were established from the DNA sequence. The sample includes roughly 100,000 clones, with 76% observed a single time. The leading ten clones occupy approximately 8% of the sample.

The CDR3 starts with the cysteine, ends with the phenylalanine, and has 15 residues. Only CDR3 DNA remains: 45 bases, in frame from the first base. As encoded in the germline V gene, CDR1 is MGHDK while CDR2 is SYGVNS. Cut back by 3 bases and 3 bases, the V and J ends lie 15 bases apart. The clonotype originates from a middle-aged man in good health and CMV-seropositive. Sequenced sample: PBMCs. This chain is built from TRBV25-1 and TRBJ2-7, with the D gene not clear enough to name. The CDR3 protein: CASSDLGLGFYEQYF. The sequence in DNA is TGTGCCAGCAGTGATCTGGGCCTCGGATTCTACGAGCAGTACTTC.